The clone carrying this T cell receptor (beta chain) showed up many times. What it binds is unknown. The CDR3 extends over 13 amino acids. Germline V gene sequence: CDR1 MDHEN, CDR2 SYDVKM. Between the trimmed V and J ends, which lost 8 bases and 8 bases, there was a span of 18 bases. Noted time point: newly diagnosed GD, antithyroid drugs for less than 3 months. RNA from PBMCs was the source of the TCR library. Building of the TCR beta libraries involved iRepertoire HTBI primers and Arm-PCR of CDR3 regions. TCRdb reprocessed the multiplex PCR reads with MiXCR, giving one entry per CDR3 protein. The data hold about 210,000 distinct CDR3 sequences, with approximately 19% observed a single time. The entry originates in a study of regulatory T cells in long-lasting Graves disease. General study points: Comparison showed that persistent patients shared more public clonotypes (2,741) than new patients (roughly 1,000). Favored usage of TRBV28, TRBJ1-2 and TRBJ2-5 was recorded in persistent disease.

This sample was shared with a second study, whose subject was T cells in Graves' hyperthyroidism and ophthalmopathy. That paper states: Uncontrolled infection, other autoimmune disease, pregnancy or lactation excluded patients.

V is TRBV28 and J is TRBJ1-2; weak D call: TRBD1 (5 bases). This TCR was recovered from a woman in her twenties or thirties with Graves disease. Specimen: peripheral blood mononuclear cells (PBMCs), collected at new diagnosis, from a patient treated with antithyroid drugs. This CDR3 is CASGHWTSRGYTF. The CDR3 DNA follows: TGTGCCAGCGGCCATTGGACATCCCGCGGCTACACCTTC.